A selection of T cell receptor beta chains follows, all from one sample in a study of blood T cell repertoires in COVID-19. Method: immunoSEQ multiplex PCR; TCRdb's copy keeps in-frame clones and lacks some. The sample comprises roughly 150,000 clones, 70% to 90% of which are singletons, and roughly 2.5% rests with the top ten. The sequenced material came from peripheral blood. The receptors shown here come from a woman older than 75 with COVID-19, enrolled during active disease. The CDR3 runs from the conserved cysteine through the conserved F or W. D genes are given only for firm matches. Expanded clones get a size class; other rows say once, few or many, or leave the size out.

>-|TRBV12-3/TRBV12-4|-|TRBJ2-5
TGTGCCAGCAAGTTAGGGAGACAAGACGCCCAGTACTTC
CASKLGRQDAQYF
>-|TRBV28|-|TRBJ1-5
TGTGCCAGTCGGGGAGGCTCGAATCAGCCCCAGCATTTT
CASRGGSNQPQHF
>-|TRBV18|-|TRBJ1-3
TGTGCCAGCTCACAACAGGGAAACGGAAACACCATATATTTT
CASSQQGNGNTIYF
>-|TRBV6-6|-|TRBJ1-3
TGTGCCAGCAGTTCCGGGACTGGAAACACCATATATTTT
CASSSGTGNTIYF
>-|TRBV24-1|-|TRBJ2-7
TGTGCCCCCAATAGCGTTTCCTACGAGCAGTACTTC
CAPNSVSYEQYF
>-|TRBV25-1|-|TRBJ2-5
TGTGCCAGCAGTGCAGGCTCCGGGACTCAAGAGACCCAGTACTTC
CASSAGSGTQETQYF
>TRBD1|TRBV28|-|TRBJ1-2
TGTGCCAGCAGTTGGACAGGGGAGGGGACCTTC
CASSWTGEGTF
>TRBD2|TRBV3-1/TRBV3-2|-|TRBJ2-3
TGTGCCAGCAGCCAACCTAGCGGCGCGGATACGCAGTATTTT
CASSQPSGADTQYF
>TRBD1|TRBV5-1|once|TRBJ2-7
TGCGCCAGCAGACCCGACAGGGGTACCTACGAGCAGTACTTC
CASRPDRGTYEQYF
>-|TRBV24-1|-|TRBJ2-1
TGTGCCACCAGTGCCGCAGGGTCCGATGAGCAGTTCTTC
CATSAAGSDEQFF
>TRBD2|TRBV19|once|TRBJ2-1
TGTGCCAGTAGTATCAGTCTAGCGGGCCCTATTACCTACAATGAGCAGTTCTTC
CASSISLAGPITYNEQFF
>TRBD1|TRBV7-2|-|TRBJ2-7
TGTGCCAGCAGCATGACAGGGGGCTACGAGCAGTACTTC
CASSMTGGYEQYF
>-|TRBV19|-|TRBJ1-5
TGTGCCAGTAGTATTCGGGGTGATCAGCCCCAGCATTTT
CASSIRGDQPQHF
>-|TRBV5-1|-|TRBJ1-4
TGCGCCAGCAGGGACGGGACATCGACTAATGAAAAACTGTTTTTT
CASRDGTSTNEKLFF
>TRBD2|TRBV19|-|TRBJ2-7
TGTGCCAGTAGTTATAAACCCGGGACTAGCGGGATTTGGGAGCAGTACTTC
CASSYKPGTSGIWEQYF
>TRBD2|TRBV6-5|-|TRBJ2-7
TGTGCCAGCAGCGTCGCGGTAGCGGGACACGAGCAGTACTTC
CASSVAVAGHEQYF
>-|TRBV6-6|-|TRBJ2-3
TGTGCCAGCAGTCCCCAGGAGCGGGCCACAGATACGCAGTATTTT
CASSPQERATDTQYF
>TRBD1|TRBV28|-|TRBJ1-1
TGTGCCAGCAGCCGACAGGGAGGTACTGAAGCTTTCTTT
CASSRQGGTEAFF
>-|TRBV5-1|-|TRBJ1-1
TGCGCCAGCAGCTTGGCTGGCAGGGGCACTGAAGCTTTCTTT
CASSLAGRGTEAFF
>-|TRBV2|-|TRBJ2-5
TGTGCCAGCCAAAGCGAGGAGACCCAGTACTTC
CASQSEETQYF
>TRBD2|TRBV28|-|TRBJ2-3
TGTGCCAGCAGGGGGCGGGAGGCCTCTAGCACAGATACGCAGTATTTT
CASRGREASSTDTQYF
>-|TRBV29-1|-|TRBJ2-7
TGCAGCGTTGGGGGCCATTCCTACGAGCAGTACTTC
CSVGGHSYEQYF
>-|TRBV7-3|-|TRBJ2-1
TGTGCCAGCAGCTCCGCGCGCCCGGGATCTCGCGAAGAGCAGTTCTTC
CASSSARPGSREEQFF
>-|TRBV7-2|-|TRBJ2-3
TGTGCCAGCAGCCAGAAAGGGGTGAGCCCAGATACGCAGTATTTT
CASSQKGVSPDTQYF